Following are 4 T cell receptor beta chains from one sample sequenced in a study of blood T cell repertoires in COVID-19. Assay used: immunoSEQ multiplex PCR; TCRdb lists only in-frame clones, some missing. The table has roughly 400,000 clones, more than 75% seen once. Sequenced material: PBMCs or T cells enriched from blood (not recorded which). These receptors came from a woman aged 45-59 years who had recovered from COVID-19.

V is TRBV27 and J is TRBJ2-1; a possible D gene is TRBD1 (8 bases). V lost 6 bases, J lost 8 bases, and 20 bases lay in between. This CDR3 has 15 amino acids. Germline CDR1 reads MNHEY; CDR2 reads SMNVEV (reference sequence). The CDR3 loop reads CASRGHYRGRDEQFF. CDR3 nucleotide sequence: TGTGCCAGCAGGGGACATTACAGGGGGAGGGATGAGCAGTTCTTC.

The count of this clone is one. The V gene is TRBV28, the J gene TRBJ2-7, with 8 nucleotides matching TRBD2. V lost 5 bases and J lost 3; bases outside the gene matches: 9. Germline assignment: CDR1 MDHEN and CDR2 SYDVKM. The CDR3 covers 15 residues. The CDR3 loop reads CASSDPSGGDYEQYF. The CDR3 DNA sequence: TGTGCCAGCAGTGATCCCAGCGGGGGAGACTACGAGCAGTACTTC.

The gene calls are TRBV28 and TRBJ1-4; 8 nucleotides align to TRBD1. This CDR3 comprises 14 residues. The ends lost 7 bases at V and 7 bases at J; junction bases unmatched: 8. Germline V CDR1 and CDR2: MDHEN, SYDVKM. The CDR3: CASTSGGVIEKLFF. The CDR3 coding sequence is TGTGCCAGCACGTCAGGGGGCGTGATTGAAAAACTGTTTTTT.

This clone has just one count. The chain links TRBV27 to TRBJ1-1; possible D gene TRBD1, 6 bases. CDR1 MNHEY and CDR2 SMNVEV come from the germline V gene (reference sequence). V was pared by 3 bases and J by 1 base, with 12 bases between. The CDR3 is 15 residues long. The CDR3 spells CASSFYGTPNTEAFF. The CDR3 DNA reads TGTGCCAGCAGTTTCTATGGGACACCGAACACTGAAGCTTTCTTT.